These 14 T cell receptor beta chains share one sample of origin, sequenced in a study of blood T cell repertoires in COVID-19 (TCRdb year 2020). The library was prepared using the immunoSEQ multiplex PCR assay. What TCRdb holds here is the immuneACCESS table cut down to in-frame rearrangements. Part of the clones is not present; checked against another copy, under half of the missing clones reflect an unresolved V gene, and the others are unexplained. The sample records 72,000 or so clones, 86% of which are singletons. The leading ten clones occupy 13% of the sample. The sequencing input was peripheral blood. These receptors were taken from a woman aged 55-69 years with acute or convalescent COVID-19.

The chain combines TRBV4-1 with TRBJ1-1; unclear D gene. The V gene's germline CDR1 is MGHRA and CDR2 YSYEKL. The CDR3 length is 13 residues. Trimming pared 4 bases from V and 5 bases from J, leaving 11 bases between. In nucleotides, the CDR3 is TGCGCCAGCAGCCTAAGAGAGGTTACTGAAGCTTTCTTT. It specifies CASSLREVTEAFF.

The chain combines TRBV4-1 with TRBJ2-3, with 9 nucleotides matching TRBD2. This CDR3 spans 15 amino acids. Trimming at V came to 6 bases and at J to 2 bases, leaving 6 bases not matched to a gene. From germline, CDR1 is MGHRA and CDR2 YSYEKL. The CDR3 here is CASRVAGASTDTQYF. In DNA, the CDR3 is TGCGCCAGCAGGGTAGCGGGGGCCTCCACAGATACGCAGTATTTT.

This clone was seen once. The chain links TRBV27 to TRBJ1-4, with D maybe TRBD1 (6 bases). Trimming shortened V by 5 bases and J by 2 bases, and 12 bases separated the two germline ends. Looked up from germline, CDR1 is MNHEY and CDR2 is SMNVEV (reference sequence). The length of the CDR3 is 15 residues. In nucleotides, the CDR3 is TGTGCCAGCAGTCTACGAGGGGGTACTAATGAAAAACTGTTTTTT. Its translation: CASSLRGGTNEKLFF.

This rearrangement joins TRBV5-1 to TRBJ2-3, with 8 nucleotides matching TRBD2. The V gene end was trimmed by 1 base and the J gene end by 4 bases; junction bases not matched to a gene: 8. CDR3 length: 16 amino acids. Germline V gene lookup returns CDR1 SGHRS and CDR2 YFSETQ. The CDR3 coding sequence is TGCGCCAGCAGCTTGCGGGGGGGTCAGAGCGCAGATACGCAGTATTTT. Translated, it gives CASSLRGGQSADTQYF.

The chain has TRBV7-9 and TRBJ2-7; possible D gene TRBD2, 6 bases. With 2 bases removed from V and 7 bases from J, the gap between germline ends came to 12 bases. The CDR3 totals 13 residues. Germline CDR1 SEHNR, CDR2 FQNEAQ (reference sequence). CDR3 sequence (DNA): TGTGCCAGCAGCTTAAACTCGGGGGAAGAGCAGTACTTC. The encoded protein is CASSLNSGEEQYF.

This rearrangement joins TRBV27 to TRBJ1-5; 7 nucleotides line up with TRBD1. This CDR3 comprises 14 residues. Germline lookup yields CDR1 MNHEY and CDR2 SMNVEV (reference sequence). With V trimmed by 3 bases and J by 6 bases, 5 bases remained unmatched. The CDR3 is CASSFRQGGQPQHF. The DNA for the CDR3 is TGTGCCAGCAGTTTTCGGCAGGGGGGTCAGCCCCAGCATTTT.

V and J are TRBV4-2 and TRBJ2-3; 7 positions match TRBD1. The CDR3 runs to 16 residues. Losses at the gene ends were 0 bases for V and 2 bases for J; bases not matched to a gene: 5. Germline V gives CDR1 LGHNA, CDR2 YNFKEQ. In nucleotides, the CDR3 is TGTGCCAGCAGCCAAGAGGTGAGGGGGCCCACAGATACGCAGTATTTT. Its protein is CASSQEVRGPTDTQYF.

V usage is TRBV2 and J usage is TRBJ1-1, with a weak D call TRBD1 (5 bases). The CDR3 contains 15 residues. Germline loops: CDR1 SNHLY, CDR2 FYNNEI. The V end was cut by 5 bases, the J end by 7 bases, with 20 bases between. The CDR3 sequence: CASSPRVRQPNEAFF. In nucleotides, the CDR3 is TGTGCCAGCAGTCCTAGAGTAAGACAGCCTAATGAAGCTTTCTTT. Filled out from reference TRBV2 and TRBJ1-1, the complete variable domain reads EPEVTQTPSHQVTQMGQEVILRCVPISNHLYFYWYRQILGQKVEFLVSFYNNEISEKSEIFDDQFSVERPDGSNFTLKIRSTKLEDSAMYFCASSPRVRQPNEAFFGQGTRLTVV.

The chain is built from TRBV9 and TRBJ1-3; no definite D call. Looked up from germline, CDR1 is SGDLS and CDR2 is YYNGEE. The CDR3 runs to 15 residues. V lost 5 bases, J lost 0 bases, and 12 bases lay in between. The CDR3 loop is CASSPRQASGNTIYF. The CDR3 DNA is TGTGCCAGCAGTCCACGGCAGGCCTCTGGAAACACCATATATTTT.

V is TRBV2 and J is TRBJ2-3, with 7 positions matching TRBD1. The junction had 8 bases not matched to a gene; V was cut back by 5 bases and J by 3 bases. The CDR3 is 15 amino acids. Germline assignment: CDR1 SNHLY and CDR2 FYNNEI. Here the CDR3 DNA reads TGTGCCAGCAGTACCACCGGGACAGATACAGATACGCAGTATTTT. Encoded protein: CASSTTGTDTDTQYF.

V usage is TRBV19 and J usage is TRBJ1-5; TRBD1 agrees at 9 bases. After removal of 7 bases from V and 6 bases from J, the junction contained 13 bases not matched to a gene. The CDR3 is 16 amino acids. Germline CDR1 reads LNHDA; CDR2 reads SQIVND (reference sequence). CDR3 sequence (DNA): TGTGCCAGTACCCCTGGAACAGGGGGCGCGATTCAGCCCCAGCATTTT. Residues: CASTPGTGGAIQPQHF.

The chain recombines TRBV9 with TRBJ2-6, with 12 bases aligning to TRBD1. The CDR3 loop spans 21 amino acids. V shed 4 bases, J shed 0 bases, and the junction held 14 bases outside the gene matches. Germline lookup yields CDR1 SGDLS and CDR2 YYNGEE. DNA of the CDR3: TGTGCCAGCAGCTACCGGGACAGGGGGCCTGCAAAAATCTCTGGGGCCAACGTCCTGACTTTC. It specifies CASSYRDRGPAKISGANVLTF.

V and J are TRBV5-5 and TRBJ1-1; no definite D call. This CDR3 region has 14 residues. The V end lost 4 bases, the J end lost 4 bases, and 14 bases lay between the germline ends. CDR1 is SGHKS, CDR2 YYEKEE, per germline (reference sequence). The CDR3 DNA is TGTGCCAGCAGCCGAACGAGGGAGCTCACTGAAGCTTTCTTT. This encodes CASSRTRELTEAFF.

The chain couples TRBV5-6 to TRBJ1-1, with a possible D match to TRBD1 (5 bases). This CDR3 has 14 residues. V lost 0 bases, J lost 1 base, and 7 bases lay in between. Germline CDR1 is SGHDT and CDR2 is YYEEEE. For the CDR3, the DNA is TGTGCCAGCAGCTTGGCCGGGGGGAACACTGAAGCTTTCTTT. Amino acids: CASSLAGGNTEAFF. The whole variable domain, filled in from reference TRBV5-6 and TRBJ1-1, reads DAGVTQSPTHLIKTRGQQVTLRCSPKSGHDTVSWYQQALGQGPQFIFQYYEEEERQRGNFPDRFSGHQFPNYSSELNVNALLLGDSALYLCASSLAGGNTEAFFGQGTRLTVV.